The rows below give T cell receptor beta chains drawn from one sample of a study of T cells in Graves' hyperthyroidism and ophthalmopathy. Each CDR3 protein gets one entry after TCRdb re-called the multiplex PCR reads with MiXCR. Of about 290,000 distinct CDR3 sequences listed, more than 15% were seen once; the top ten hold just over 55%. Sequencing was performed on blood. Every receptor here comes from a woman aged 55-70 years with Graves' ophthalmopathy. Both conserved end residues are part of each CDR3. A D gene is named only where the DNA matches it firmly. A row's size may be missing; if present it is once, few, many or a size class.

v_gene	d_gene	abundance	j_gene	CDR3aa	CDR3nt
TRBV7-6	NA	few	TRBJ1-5	CASSLVGAGVQPQHF	TGTGCCAGCAGCTTAGTCGGGGCAGGGGTTCAGCCCCAGCATTTT
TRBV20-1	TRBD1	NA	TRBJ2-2	CSARDSRGTGELFF	TGCAGTGCTAGAGATAGCAGGGGGACCGGGGAGCTGTTTTTT
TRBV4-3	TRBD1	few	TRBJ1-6	CASSQGTGNSPLHF	TGCGCCAGCAGCCAGGGGACAGGGAATTCACCCCTCCACTTT
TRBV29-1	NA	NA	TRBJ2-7	CSVEDGAGVEYEQYF	TGCAGCGTTGAAGATGGGGCAGGGGTTGAGTACGAGCAGTACTTC
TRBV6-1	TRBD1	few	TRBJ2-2	CASIRTGSTGELFF	TGTGCCAGCATTCGGACAGGGAGCACCGGGGAGCTGTTTTTT
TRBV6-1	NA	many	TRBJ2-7	CASSDGVGDEQYF	TGTGCCAGCAGCGACGGAGTAGGGGACGAGCAGTACTTC
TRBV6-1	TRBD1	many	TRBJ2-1	CASRGSGTGRYNEQFF	TGTGCCAGCAGGGGTTCCGGGACAGGGAGGTACAATGAGCAGTTCTTC
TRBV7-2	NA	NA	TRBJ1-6	CASSLGGGNNSPLHF	TGTGCCAGCAGCTTAGGGGGCGGGAATAATTCACCCCTCCACTTT
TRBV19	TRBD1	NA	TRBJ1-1	CASSTDRDTEAFF	TGTGCCAGTAGTACGGACAGGGACACTGAAGCTTTCTTT
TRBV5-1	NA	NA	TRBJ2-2	CASSLADRVTGELFF	TGCGCCAGCAGCTTGGCCGACAGAGTGACCGGGGAGCTGTTTTTT
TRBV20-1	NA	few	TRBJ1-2	CSAANQRRASYTF	TGCAGTGCCGCAAACCAACGTAGAGCCTCCTACACCTTC
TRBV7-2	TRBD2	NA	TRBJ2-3	CASSLDWVLAGRDTQYF	TGTGCCAGCAGCTTAGATTGGGTACTAGCGGGTAGAGATACGCAGTATTTT
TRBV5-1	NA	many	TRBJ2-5	CASSHRNQETQYF	TGCGCCAGCAGCCACAGGAACCAAGAGACCCAGTACTTC
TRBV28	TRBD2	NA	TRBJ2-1	CASGSRLAGFYNEQFF	TGTGCCAGCGGATCCAGACTAGCGGGGTTCTACAATGAGCAGTTCTTC
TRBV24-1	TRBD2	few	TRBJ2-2	CATSERSGRTNTGELFF	TGTGCCACCAGTGAGCGTAGCGGGAGAACGAACACCGGGGAGCTGTTTTTT
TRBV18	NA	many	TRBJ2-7	CASSPRVSGAAYPYEQYF	TGTGCCAGCTCACCACGGGTTTCTGGGGCAGCCTATCCCTACGAGCAGTACTTC
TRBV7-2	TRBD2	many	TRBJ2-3	CASSLAASGVGTQYF	TGTGCCAGCAGCTTAGCAGCTAGCGGGGTGGGTACGCAGTATTTT